Following are 29 T cell receptor beta chains from one sample sequenced in a study of blood T cell repertoires in COVID-19. Sequenced by immunoSEQ multiplex PCR; TCRdb stores in-frame clones only, minus some. The data show approximately 230,000 clones, 85% to 90% seen once. The sample was PBMCs or T cells enriched from blood (not recorded which). The receptor source for this set is a man aged 35 to 55 who had recovered from COVID-19.

The chain recombines TRBV3-1 (or the pseudogene TRBV3-2) with TRBJ1-4; D is unclear. Trimming pared 7 bases from V and 0 bases from J, leaving 9 bases between. Germline V gene sequence: CDR1 LGHDT, CDR2 YNNKEL (reference sequence). The CDR3 has 14 residues. The CDR3 reads CASTLGPTNEKLFF. The DNA of the CDR3 is TGTGCCAGCACGCTAGGTCCAACTAATGAAAAACTGTTTTTT.

The V and J genes are TRBV4-1 and TRBJ1-6; D is perhaps TRBD1 (5 bases). V shed 0 bases and J shed 2 bases, with 11 bases lying between them. Germline V gene sequence: CDR1 MGHRA, CDR2 YSYEKL. The CDR3 spans 17 residues. For the CDR3, the DNA is TGCGCCAGCAGCCAAGAGGTCGACAGCCCCTATAATTCACCCCTCCACTTT. As protein: CASSQEVDSPYNSPLHF.

The chain is built from TRBV20-1 and TRBJ1-3, with TRBD1 as a possible D gene (5 bases). The germline V and J ends were trimmed by 3 bases and 3 bases, with 9 bases remaining between them. Germline CDR1 is DFQATT and CDR2 is SNEGSKA (reference sequence). The CDR3 extends over 13 amino acids. The CDR3 protein is CSASRGSGNTIYF. CDR3 nucleotide sequence: TGCAGTGCTAGTAGGGGAAGTGGAAACACCATATATTTT.

The DNA of the CDR3 is TGTGCCAGCAGTCGACAGGGGTGGGGTGGCTACACCTTC. Its protein is CASSRQGWGGYTF. V gene TRBV27 combines with J gene TRBJ1-2; TRBD1 agrees at 8 bases. The CDR3 runs to 13 residues. In germline, CDR1 is MNHEY, CDR2 SMNVEV (reference sequence). With 5 bases clipped from V and 7 bases from J, the junction kept 6 bases outside the gene matches.

This chain connects TRBV14 to TRBJ2-2, with D tentatively TRBD2 (6 bases). Germline CDR1 is SGHDN and CDR2 is FVKESK. V lost 2 bases, J lost 4 bases, and 8 bases lay in between. The CDR3 contains 14 residues. The DNA of the CDR3 is TGTGCCAGCAGCCAACTAGCGTCCACCGGGGAGCTGTTTTTT. This codes for CASSQLASTGELFF.

The J gene is TRBJ1-5, the V gene TRBV19, with 9 bases aligning to TRBD1. Germline CDR1 LNHDA, CDR2 SQIVND (reference sequence). This CDR3 contains 14 residues. V shed 6 bases, J shed 3 bases, and the junction held 3 bases outside the gene matches. CDR3 region: CASRRTGDNQPQHF. The CDR3 region has the DNA TGTGCCAGTAGGAGGACAGGGGACAATCAGCCCCAGCATTTT.

The chain couples TRBV24-1 to TRBJ2-1, with 7 bases aligning to TRBD1. The V gene's germline CDR1 is KGHDR and CDR2 SFDVKD. The CDR3 has 15 amino acids. V dropped 4 bases and J dropped 3; count of bases not matched to a gene: 5. The CDR3, as DNA: TGTGCCACCAGTGACCCCAGGGACAGCTACAATGAGCAGTTCTTC. Translation gives CATSDPRDSYNEQFF.

Of note for this clone: Other DNA sequences in this sample translate to the same CDR3. The chain links TRBV28 to TRBJ2-7; no clear D. CDR1 MDHEN and CDR2 SYDVKM come from the germline V gene. V lost 4 bases to trimming and J lost 3 bases, with 4 bases between them. CDR3 size: 11 residues. The CDR3 nucleotides read TGTGCCAGCAGTTCGTTCTACGAGCAGTACTTC. This translates into CASSSFYEQYF.

In this sample, this clone turned up once. This rearrangement joins TRBV15 to TRBJ2-1; 11 bases line up with TRBD1. The CDR3 loop spans 19 amino acids. Trimming removed 5 bases from V and 8 bases from J; junction bases left unmatched: 20. Germline CDR1 reads LNHNV; CDR2 reads YYDKDF (reference sequence). For the CDR3, the DNA is TGTGCCACCAGCGACGTCCGGGACAGGGGGTTAGGGGTGGCCGATGAGCAGTTCTTC. Its translation: CATSDVRDRGLGVADEQFF.

The chain carries TRBV10-3 and TRBJ2-3, with D possibly TRBD1 on 6 matching bases. Germline values: CDR1 ENHRY, CDR2 SYGVKD. The CDR3 has 15 residues. V shed 0 bases and J shed 2 bases, with 9 bases lying between them. The CDR3 region is CAISESRGITDTQYF. The CDR3 DNA reads TGTGCCATCAGTGAGTCGAGGGGGATCACAGATACGCAGTATTTT.

In nucleotides, the CDR3 is TGTGCCAGCAGTTTATGGGCAGGGATTCATGATGGCTACACCTTC. Translation: CASSLWAGIHDGYTF. The rearrangement joins TRBV27 to TRBJ1-2, with D maybe TRBD1 (5 bases). Trimming removed 1 base at V and 6 bases at J, with 15 bases between. Germline CDR1 reads MNHEY; CDR2 reads SMNVEV (reference sequence). The CDR3 contains 15 residues.

The J gene is TRBJ2-7, the V gene TRBV7-9, with 14 bases matching TRBD2. The junction had 5 bases not matched to a gene; V was cut back by 7 bases and J by 6 bases. Germline assignment: CDR1 SEHNR and CDR2 FQNEAQ (reference sequence). The CDR3 has 14 residues. This chain's CDR3 is CASTGTSGRVEQYF. The CDR3 DNA reads TGTGCCAGCACCGGGACTAGCGGGAGAGTCGAGCAGTACTTC.

The chain is built from TRBV7-2 and TRBJ2-7; 13 bases fit TRBD2. V lost 5 bases, J lost 2 bases, and 9 bases stayed unmatched. The CDR3 consists of 17 residues. Germline CDR1 and CDR2: SGHTA and FQGNSA. The CDR3 DNA sequence: TGTGCCAGCAGCGATAGACTAGCGGGAGGTCTTGCCTACGAGCAGTACTTC. This gives the protein CASSDRLAGGLAYEQYF.

In its sample, this clone was seen once. The chain joins TRBV4-1 to TRBJ2-1; 12 bases are shared with TRBD1. Per the germline V gene, CDR1 is MGHRA and CDR2 is YSYEKL. The CDR3 has 17 amino acids. After removal of 3 bases from V and 10 bases from J, the junction contained 13 bases not matched to a gene. The CDR3 spells CASSHVFRDRGHWEQFF. CDR3 nucleotides: TGCGCCAGCAGCCACGTATTCCGGGACAGGGGGCATTGGGAGCAGTTCTTC.

The chain couples TRBV11-3 to TRBJ2-7; 7 bases align to TRBD1. The ends lost 5 bases at V and 4 bases at J; junction bases unmatched: 5. CDR3 length equals 13 residues. Germline V CDR1 and CDR2: SGHNT, YENEEA. The CDR3 region has the DNA TGTGCCAGCAGCCTCGACAGGGATTACGAGCAGTACTTC. As protein: CASSLDRDYEQYF.

The J gene is TRBJ1-4, the V gene TRBV5-8; 7 nucleotides match TRBD1. The CDR3 sequence is 16 residues long. CDR1 SGHTS and CDR2 YDEGEE come from the germline V gene. J was trimmed by 3 bases and V by 0 bases; bases with no gene match: 5. The CDR3 loop reads CASSLAGQGANEKLFF. In DNA form, the CDR3 reads TGTGCCAGCAGCTTGGCCGGGCAGGGGGCTAATGAAAAACTGTTTTTT.

J is TRBJ2-5 and V is TRBV6-5, with D perhaps TRBD1 (6 bases). The V gene's germline CDR1 is MNHEY and CDR2 SVGAGI. This CDR3 contains 14 residues. V dropped 3 bases and J dropped 2 bases, with 10 bases sitting between them. This chain's CDR3 is CASSYSRGQETQYF. CDR3 sequence (DNA): TGTGCCAGCAGTTATTCTAGGGGGCAAGAGACCCAGTACTTC.

The chain combines TRBV7-9 with TRBJ1-1, with TRBD1 identical over 8 bases. Per germline, CDR1 SEHNR and CDR2 FQNEAQ (reference sequence). The junction had 4 bases not matched to a gene; V was cut back by 5 bases and J by 2 bases. The CDR3 covers 14 residues. CDR3 nucleotides: TGTGCCAGCAGCCCCCAGGGGGCTAACACTGAAGCTTTCTTT. Residues: CASSPQGANTEAFF.

The V gene is TRBV4-2, the J gene TRBJ2-7, with TRBD2 as a possible D gene (6 bases). The CDR3 consists of 17 residues. V lost 4 bases and J 2 bases, leaving 21 bases between the germline ends. The germline CDR1 and CDR2 sequences are LGHNA and YNFKEQ. CDR3 residues: CASSRRPGGANPYEQYF. The CDR3 DNA follows: TGTGCCAGCAGCCGCCGTCCCGGCGGGGCGAACCCCTACGAGCAGTACTTC.

The chain employs TRBV7-2 and TRBJ2-1; D remains ambiguous. Between the trimmed V and J ends, which lost 1 base and 6 bases, there was a span of 4 bases. Germline V gene lookup returns CDR1 SGHTA and CDR2 FQGNSA. The CDR3 runs to 12 residues. As DNA, the CDR3 is TGTGCCAGCAGCTTAGATCTCAATGAGCAGTTCTTC. Residues: CASSLDLNEQFF. Full variable domain (missing parts from reference TRBV7-2 and TRBJ2-1): GAGVSQSPSNKVTEKGKDVELRCDPISGHTALYWYRQSLGQGLEFLIYFQGNSAPDKSGLPSDRFSAERTGGSVSTLTIQRTQQEDSAVYLCASSLDLNEQFFGPGTRLTVL.

The table lists this clone with a count of one. V gene TRBV7-9 combines with J gene TRBJ2-5, with 7 nucleotides matching TRBD2. This CDR3 spans 15 amino acids. The junction had 9 bases not matched to a gene; V was cut back by 5 bases and J by 3 bases. CDR1 and CDR2 from the germline V gene are SEHNR and FQNEAQ (reference sequence). The CDR3 bases are TGTGCCAGCAGCCCCCGCGGGGCGGGAGAAGAGACCCAGTACTTC. This gives the protein CASSPRGAGEETQYF.

This chain connects TRBV5-1 to TRBJ2-5; D call uncertain. The CDR3 loop spans 13 amino acids. Looked up from germline, CDR1 is SGHRS and CDR2 is YFSETQ. Deletions cut 1 base from V and 5 bases from J, with 9 bases between. The CDR3 DNA follows: TGCGCCAGCAGCTTGACTCCGGGTGAGACCCAGTACTTC. It yields the protein CASSLTPGETQYF.

The CDR3 sequence is CASSQPVRGANANTGELFF. As DNA, the CDR3 is TGTGCCAGCAGCCAGCCCGTAAGAGGAGCGAACGCGAACACCGGGGAGCTGTTTTTT. The genes are TRBV4-2 and TRBJ2-2; D is ambiguous. The CDR3 length is 19 residues. Germline lookup yields CDR1 LGHNA and CDR2 YNFKEQ. V was trimmed by 3 bases and J by 0 bases, leaving 20 bases between them.

The V call is TRBV2, the J call TRBJ1-2; D call uncertain. The CDR3 is 13 amino acids. The germline V and J ends were trimmed by 6 bases and 2 bases, with 10 bases remaining between them. CDR1 SNHLY and CDR2 FYNNEI come from the germline V gene. The CDR3 spells CASSPGENYGYTF. In DNA, the CDR3 is TGTGCCAGCAGCCCCGGGGAGAACTATGGCTACACCTTC.

The chain couples TRBV4-2 to TRBJ1-2; tentative D call: TRBD1 (5 bases). V was cut by 0 bases and J by 5 bases, with 13 bases left in between. The CDR3 contains 15 residues. Germline V gene sequence: CDR1 LGHNA, CDR2 YNFKEQ. CDR3 loop: CASSQDPGGDYGYTF. In DNA form, the CDR3 reads TGTGCCAGCAGCCAAGATCCTGGAGGGGATTATGGCTACACCTTC.

The chain combines TRBV20-1 with TRBJ1-2; D gene unclear. The CDR3 totals 11 residues. V lost 7 bases, J lost 3 bases, and 9 bases lay in between. CDR1 is DFQATT and CDR2 is SNEGSKA in the germline V gene (reference sequence). CDR3 in amino acids: CSVDTDYGYTF. The CDR3 DNA is TGCAGTGTTGACACCGACTATGGCTACACCTTC.

This clone was seen a handful of times. The chain couples TRBV7-7 to TRBJ2-5, with 11 bases fitting TRBD1. Germline V gives CDR1 SSHAT, CDR2 FNYEAQ (reference sequence). With V trimmed by 4 bases and J by 4 bases, 8 bases remained unmatched. The CDR3 covers 16 residues. This CDR3 reads CASSYTEDRGRETQYF. For the CDR3, the DNA is TGTGCCAGCAGCTATACAGAGGACAGGGGGCGAGAGACCCAGTACTTC.

The chain carries TRBV10-3 and TRBJ2-7; 8 bases align to TRBD1. The germline CDR1 and CDR2 sequences are ENHRY and SYGVKD. The CDR3 consists of 13 residues. V shed 7 bases and J 6 bases; nucleotides not matched to a gene: 8. The CDR3 here is CAINRQGSSEQYF. CDR3 DNA sequence: TGTGCCATCAATAGACAGGGGAGTAGCGAGCAGTACTTC.

The J gene is TRBJ2-6, the V gene TRBV27; D is undetermined. CDR3 length: 14 residues. Trimming shortened V by 4 bases and J by 4 bases, and 8 bases separated the two germline ends. Germline loops: CDR1 MNHEY, CDR2 SMNVEV (reference sequence). CDR3 sequence: CASSSPLGANVLTF. The CDR3 nucleotides read TGTGCCAGCAGTTCTCCTTTGGGGGCCAACGTCCTGACTTTC.